This entry features one T cell receptor beta chain sequence. Its target is not known. CDR3 length equals 14 residues. Germline V CDR1 and CDR2: DFQATT, SNEGSKA (reference sequence). V was clipped by 4 bases and J by 4 bases, with 14 bases between them. The sample is drawn from a study of response to subunit inactivated influenza vaccine. TCRdb passed the RT-PCR reads through MiXCR, listing each CDR3 protein once. The sample lists about 500,000 distinct CDR3 sequences, over 10% occurring once. The study's findings and limits: Each seasonal influenza vaccination recruits few new T cells, the authors suggested.

The chain couples TRBV20-1 to TRBJ2-1; D possibly corresponds to TRBD1 (5 bases). This sample comprised PBMCs from blood, obtained about 6 weeks after vaccination. This clonotype was obtained from a man in his forties or fifties who received an inactivated influenza vaccine. The CDR3 here is CSANRGRAYNEQFF. Here the CDR3 DNA reads TGCAGTGCTAACCGCGGCAGGGCATACAATGAGCAGTTCTTC.